The table lists the clone carrying this TCR beta chain with many counts. Antigen unknown. Trimming shortened V by 3 bases and J by 3 bases, and 6 bases separated the two germline ends. The CDR3 has 12 amino acids. Germline V gene sequence: CDR1 WNHNN, CDR2 SYGVQD (reference sequence). The entry originates in a study of T cells in Graves' hyperthyroidism and ophthalmopathy. Each ophthalmopathy patient scored at least 3 on the Clinical Activity Score and at least 4 on NOSPECS grade, with duration under 3 months. RNA transcripts yielded amplified TCR beta CDR3 regions. With the HTBI primer set, the TCR CDR3 went through a first round of RT-PCR. TCRdb reanalysed the multiplex PCR reads using MiXCR and keeps one entry per CDR3 protein. The profile shows 350,000 or so distinct CDR3 sequences, 15% to 20% of them singletons. Study-wide results and caveats: Ophthalmopathy prediction by the model preceded onset by a median approximately 6.9 months.

Sequenced input: blood. This sequence joins TRBV10-1 and TRBJ2-7, with D possibly matching TRBD1 (5 bases). The receptor's source is a woman aged 40 to 49 with Graves' ophthalmopathy. CDR3 nucleotides: TGCGCCAGCAGTGACAGGGACTACGAGCAGTACTTC. Its protein is CASSDRDYEQYF.